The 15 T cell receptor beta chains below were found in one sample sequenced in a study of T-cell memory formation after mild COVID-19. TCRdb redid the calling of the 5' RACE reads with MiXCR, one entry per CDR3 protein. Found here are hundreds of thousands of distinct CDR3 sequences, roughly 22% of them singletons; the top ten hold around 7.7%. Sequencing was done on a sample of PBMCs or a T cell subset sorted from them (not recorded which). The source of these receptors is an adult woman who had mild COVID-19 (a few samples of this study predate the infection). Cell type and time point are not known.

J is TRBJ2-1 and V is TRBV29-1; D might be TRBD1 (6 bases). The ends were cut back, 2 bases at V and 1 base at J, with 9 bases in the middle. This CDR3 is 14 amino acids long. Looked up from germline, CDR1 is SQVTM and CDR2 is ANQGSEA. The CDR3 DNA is TGCAGCGTTGAACTTGGACAGTCCTACAATGAGCAGTTCTTC. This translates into CSVELGQSYNEQFF.

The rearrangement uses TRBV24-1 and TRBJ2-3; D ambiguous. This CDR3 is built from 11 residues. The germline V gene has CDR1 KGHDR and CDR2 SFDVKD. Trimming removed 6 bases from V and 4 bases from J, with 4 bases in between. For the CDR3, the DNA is TGTGCCACCAGTCAGGCAGATACGCAGTATTTT. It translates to CATSQADTQYF.

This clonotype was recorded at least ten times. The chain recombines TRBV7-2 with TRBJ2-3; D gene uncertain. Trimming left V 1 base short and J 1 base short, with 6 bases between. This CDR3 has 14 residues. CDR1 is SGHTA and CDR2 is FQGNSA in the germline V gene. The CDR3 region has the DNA TGTGCCAGCAGCTTAGATCGGCGCACAGATACGCAGTATTTT. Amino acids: CASSLDRRTDTQYF.

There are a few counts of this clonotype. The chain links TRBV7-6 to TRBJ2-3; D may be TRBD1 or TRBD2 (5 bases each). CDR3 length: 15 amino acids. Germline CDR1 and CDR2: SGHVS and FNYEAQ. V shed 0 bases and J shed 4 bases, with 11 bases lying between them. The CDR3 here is CASSLAHKGPDTQYF. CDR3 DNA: TGTGCCAGCAGCTTAGCGCATAAGGGACCAGATACGCAGTATTTT. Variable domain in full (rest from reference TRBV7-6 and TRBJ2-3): GAGVSQSPRYKVTKRGQDVALRCDPISGHVSLYWYRQALGQGPEFLTYFNYEAQQDKSGLPNDRFSAERPEGSISTLTIQRTEQRDSAMYRCASSLAHKGPDTQYFGPGTRLTVL.

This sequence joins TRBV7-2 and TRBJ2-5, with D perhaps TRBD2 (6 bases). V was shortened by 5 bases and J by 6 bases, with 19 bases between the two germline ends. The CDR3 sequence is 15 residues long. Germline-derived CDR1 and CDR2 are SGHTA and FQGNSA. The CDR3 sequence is CASSAGVAGGKTQYF. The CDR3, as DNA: TGTGCCAGCAGCGCCGGGGTGGCCGGGGGTAAGACCCAGTACTTC.

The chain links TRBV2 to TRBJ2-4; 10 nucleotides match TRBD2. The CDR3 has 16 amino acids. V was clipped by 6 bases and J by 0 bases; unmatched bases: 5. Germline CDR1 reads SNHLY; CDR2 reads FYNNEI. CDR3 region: CASRVTSGIAKNIQYF. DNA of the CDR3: TGTGCCAGCAGAGTTACTAGCGGGATAGCCAAAAACATTCAGTACTTC. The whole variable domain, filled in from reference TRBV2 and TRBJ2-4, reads EPEVTQTPSHQVTQMGQEVILRCVPISNHLYFYWYRQILGQKVEFLVSFYNNEISEKSEIFDDQFSVERPDGSNFTLKIRSTKLEDSAMYFCASRVTSGIAKNIQYFGAGTRLSVL.

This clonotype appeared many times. CDR3 in DNA: TGTGCCAGCAGCGATACCTACGAGCAGTACTTC. As protein: CASSDTYEQYF. The chain recombines TRBV7-9 with TRBJ2-7; D uncertain. The ends were cut back, 5 bases at V and 2 bases at J, with 4 bases in the middle. Germline values: CDR1 SEHNR, CDR2 FQNEAQ (reference sequence). The CDR3 extends over 11 amino acids.

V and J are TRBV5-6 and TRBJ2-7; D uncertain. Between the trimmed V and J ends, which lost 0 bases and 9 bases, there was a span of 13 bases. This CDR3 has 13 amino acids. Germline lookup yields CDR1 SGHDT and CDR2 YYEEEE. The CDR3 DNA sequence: TGTGCCAGCAGCTTGGGCCTCGGACGAGGGCAGTACTTC. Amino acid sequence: CASSLGLGRGQYF.

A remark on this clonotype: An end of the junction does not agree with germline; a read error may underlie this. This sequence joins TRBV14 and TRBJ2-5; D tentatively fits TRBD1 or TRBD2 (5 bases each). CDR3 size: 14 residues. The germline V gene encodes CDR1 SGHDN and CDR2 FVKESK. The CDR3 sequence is CASSQRDGGRTQCF. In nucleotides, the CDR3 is TGTGCCAGCAGCCAGAGGGACGGCGGACGGACCCAGTGCTTC.

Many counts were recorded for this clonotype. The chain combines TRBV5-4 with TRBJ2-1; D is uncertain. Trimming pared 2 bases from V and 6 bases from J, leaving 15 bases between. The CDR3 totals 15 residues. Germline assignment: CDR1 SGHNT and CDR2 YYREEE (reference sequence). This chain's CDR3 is CASSLGPSMGNEQFF. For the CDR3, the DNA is TGTGCCAGCAGCTTAGGCCCCTCGATGGGCAATGAGCAGTTCTTC.

In DNA, the CDR3 is TGTGCCAGCAGCTTACCAGAAACAGGGGCCTACGAGCAGTACTTC. Protein: CASSLPETGAYEQYF. V is TRBV7-9 and J is TRBJ2-7, with TRBD1 matching over 7 bases. Losses at the gene ends were 2 bases for V and 2 bases for J; bases not matched to a gene: 6. Germline-derived CDR1 and CDR2 are SEHNR and FQNEAQ (reference sequence). CDR3 length equals 15 residues.

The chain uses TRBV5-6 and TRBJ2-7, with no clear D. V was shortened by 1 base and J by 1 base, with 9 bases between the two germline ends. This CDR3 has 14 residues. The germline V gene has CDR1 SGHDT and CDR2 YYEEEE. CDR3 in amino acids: CASSLILQSYEQYF. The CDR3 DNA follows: TGTGCCAGCAGCTTGATTTTACAGTCCTACGAGCAGTACTTC. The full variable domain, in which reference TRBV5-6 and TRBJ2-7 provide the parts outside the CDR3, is DAGVTQSPTHLIKTRGQQVTLRCSPKSGHDTVSWYQQALGQGPQFIFQYYEEEERQRGNFPDRFSGHQFPNYSSELNVNALLLGDSALYLCASSLILQSYEQYFGPGTRLTVT.

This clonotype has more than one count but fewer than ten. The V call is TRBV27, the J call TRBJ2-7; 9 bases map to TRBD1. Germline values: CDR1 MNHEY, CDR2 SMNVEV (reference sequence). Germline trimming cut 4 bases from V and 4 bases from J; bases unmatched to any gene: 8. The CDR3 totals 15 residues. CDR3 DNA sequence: TGTGCCAGCAGTTCGATCGGGACAGGGAAGTACGAGCAGTACTTC. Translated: CASSSIGTGKYEQYF.

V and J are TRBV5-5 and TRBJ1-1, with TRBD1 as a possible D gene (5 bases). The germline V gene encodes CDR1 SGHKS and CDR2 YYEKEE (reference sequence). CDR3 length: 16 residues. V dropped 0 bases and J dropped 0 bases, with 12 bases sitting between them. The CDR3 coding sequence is TGTGCCAGCAGCTTGGGACAGTTGGGGATGAACACTGAAGCTTTCTTT. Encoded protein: CASSLGQLGMNTEAFF.

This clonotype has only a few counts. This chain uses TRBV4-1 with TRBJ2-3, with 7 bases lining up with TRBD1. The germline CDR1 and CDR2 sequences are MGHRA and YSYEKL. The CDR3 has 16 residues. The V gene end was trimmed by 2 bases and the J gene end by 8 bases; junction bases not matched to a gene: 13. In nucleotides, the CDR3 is TGCGCCAGCAGCCAAACCGGGACAGCTGCGATCGGTACGCAGTATTTT. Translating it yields CASSQTGTAAIGTQYF.